Sequencing of this T cell receptor beta chain was carried out in a study of beta chain features in type 1 diabetes. General study findings and limits: TCRB CDR3s from Type 1 diabetes patients were moderately but significantly shorter in all four CD4+ subsets. The similarity of naive, central memory and Treg TCRB repertoires appeared greater among patients than among healthy donors.

This CDR3 region has 15 residues. Germline V CDR1 and CDR2: LGHNA, YSLEER. Deletions cut 4 bases from V and 6 bases from J, with 13 bases between. Isolated RNA was reverse transcribed in full, so expressed TCRB transcripts were sequenced. Sequenced naive, central memory and regulatory T cell samples produced an average of around 3.8 million reads. Produced via immunoSEQ multiplex PCR; TCRdb's table is partial and in-frame only. The data contain around 650,000 clones, 12% of them singletons. In regard to this clone: Its target is unknown.

This TCR was sampled from a man under 40 with type 1 diabetes. This chain uses TRBV4-3 with TRBJ1-6; a weak D match, TRBD1 (6 bases). What was sequenced was naive CD4+ T cells from blood. The CDR3 nucleotides are TGCGCCAGCAGCCCGCAGGGGCCTTCTAATTCACCCCTCCACTTT. The encoded protein is CASSPQGPSNSPLHF.